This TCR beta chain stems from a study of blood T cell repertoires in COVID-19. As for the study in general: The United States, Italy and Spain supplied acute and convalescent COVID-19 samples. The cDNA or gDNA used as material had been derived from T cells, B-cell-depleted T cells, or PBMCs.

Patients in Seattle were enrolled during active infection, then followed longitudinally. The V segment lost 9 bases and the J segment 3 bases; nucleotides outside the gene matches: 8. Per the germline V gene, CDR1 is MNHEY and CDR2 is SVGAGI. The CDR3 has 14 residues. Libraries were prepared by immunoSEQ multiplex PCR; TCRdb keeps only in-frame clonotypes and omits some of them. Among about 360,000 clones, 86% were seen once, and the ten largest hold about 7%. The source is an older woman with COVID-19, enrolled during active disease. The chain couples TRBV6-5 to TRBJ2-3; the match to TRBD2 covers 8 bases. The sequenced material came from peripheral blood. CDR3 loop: CASGELAVTDTQYF. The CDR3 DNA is TGTGCCAGTGGGGAACTAGCGGTGACAGATACGCAGTATTTT.